The subject of this entry is one T cell receptor (beta chain). Original handling: Amplifying reference gene primers gave estimates of nucleated cell counts. The repertoire was sequenced with immunoSEQ multiplex PCR; TCRdb's copy has only in-frame clones and lacks some. The DNA gave D and trimming, while V, J and clone size come from that table. The data contain about 110,000 clones, 65% to 75% of them seen just once; the ten biggest clones take up 0.8% to 1%. The data belong to a study of blood T cell repertoires in COVID-19. Study background: Acute and convalescent COVID-19 specimens originated in the United States, Italy and Spain. Sample material is recorded as cDNA or gDNA derived from T cells, B-cell-depleted T cells, or PBMCs.

CDR1 and CDR2 from the germline V gene are MDHEN and SYDVKM. The V gene lost 8 bases and the J gene lost 5 bases, with 15 bases spanning the gap. The CDR3 runs to 14 residues. The clonotype comes from a human donor with acute or convalescent COVID-19. The donor label of this sample is uncertain. The chain has TRBV28 and TRBJ1-4, with D possibly TRBD1 on 5 matching bases. The sequenced material came from peripheral blood. This CDR3 is CASVNGGPNEKLFF. The CDR3 coding sequence is TGTGCCAGCGTTAACGGGGGTCCCAATGAAAAACTGTTTTTT.